These 29 T cell receptor beta chains came from one sample sequenced in a study of T cell responses to AZD1222 COVID-19 vaccine. Using immunoSEQ multiplex PCR, the repertoire was profiled, and TCRdb retains in-frame clones only, with some absent. Of some 130,000 clones detected, around nine tenths appear once; the ten largest clones hold roughly 1.7%. The sample here was peripheral blood, taken on day 0 of AZD1222 vaccination. The origin of the receptors is an adult in good health.

The chain recombines TRBV5-8 with TRBJ1-1; TRBD1 matches at 7 bases. Germline CDR1 and CDR2: SGHTS and YDEGEE. The J segment lost 4 bases and the V segment lost 4 bases, leaving 4 bases of the junction unmatched. This CDR3 has 13 amino acids. The CDR3 region is CASSVDRPTEAFF. The CDR3 DNA is TGTGCCAGCAGCGTGGACAGGCCCACTGAAGCTTTCTTT.

A single count supports this clone. CDR3 residues: CASTLSGATQPQHF. The CDR3 bases are TGTGCCAGCACCTTAAGCGGGGCCACTCAGCCCCAGCATTTT. The gene calls are TRBV28 and TRBJ1-5; possible D gene TRBD1, 5 bases. The CDR3 is 14 amino acids. Trimming pared 7 bases from V and 6 bases from J, leaving 16 bases between. CDR1 is MDHEN, CDR2 SYDVKM, per germline.

CDR3 sequence (DNA): TGCGCCAGCAGCTTGGCCGACAGATTCTATGGCTACACCTTC. Its protein is CASSLADRFYGYTF. V usage is TRBV5-1 and J usage is TRBJ1-2, with D possibly TRBD1 on 5 matching bases. Deletions cut 0 bases from V and 4 bases from J, with 10 bases between. Germline CDR1 is SGHRS and CDR2 is YFSETQ. The CDR3 is made up of 14 amino acids.

This rearrangement joins TRBV6-2 or TRBV6-3 to TRBJ2-6; D is unresolved. The V end lost 0 bases, the J end lost 4 bases, and 7 bases lay between the germline ends. This CDR3 contains 15 residues. Germline V gives CDR1 MNHEY, CDR2 SVGEGT. The CDR3 reads CASSYSPEGANVLTF. The CDR3 coding sequence is TGTGCCAGCAGTTACTCCCCCGAAGGGGCCAACGTCCTGACTTTC.

V is TRBV19 and J is TRBJ2-2; TRBD1 aligns across 9 bases. Germline lookup yields CDR1 LNHDA and CDR2 SQIVND (reference sequence). The junction had 9 bases not matched to a gene; V was cut back by 5 bases and J by 2 bases. The CDR3 spans 17 residues. The CDR3 DNA follows: TGTGCCAGTAGTCACCCCCGGGACAGGGCCAACACCGGGGAGCTGTTTTTT. This codes for CASSHPRDRANTGELFF.

This chain joins TRBV11-3 and TRBJ2-2; D remains ambiguous. CDR1 and CDR2 from the germline V gene are SGHNT and YENEEA. The CDR3 contains 15 residues. Trimming pared 1 base from V and 4 bases from J, leaving 10 bases between. CDR3 sequence (DNA): TGTGCCAGCAGCTTAGCCCCTTTGGCCACCGGGGAGCTGTTTTTT. Protein: CASSLAPLATGELFF.

In the case of this clone: A much larger clone differs from this one at a single base, so this may be a read error. This chain joins TRBV28 and TRBJ2-1; D gene uncertain. V dropped 0 bases and J dropped 6 bases, with 3 bases sitting between them. CDR3 size: 12 residues. Germline-derived CDR1 and CDR2 are MDHEN and SYDVKM. CDR3 in amino acids: CASSLWGNEQFF. The DNA for the CDR3 is TGTGCCAGCAGTTTATGGGGCAATGAGCAGTTCTTC.

The chain has TRBV19 and TRBJ2-2, with 8 bases matching TRBD1. Germline CDR1 LNHDA, CDR2 SQIVND (reference sequence). The CDR3 length is 16 residues. The trim removed 6 bases at V and 0 bases at J, leaving 6 bases unmatched. The CDR3 region has the DNA TGTGCCAGTAGGTCGCAGGGGGCATCGAACACCGGGGAGCTGTTTTTT. Translation: CASRSQGASNTGELFF.

The chain employs TRBV5-1 and TRBJ1-1, with a tentative D call TRBD1 (5 bases). Per germline, CDR1 SGHRS and CDR2 YFSETQ. This CDR3 comprises 16 residues. V gave up 2 bases and J gave up 6 bases, with 20 bases separating them. CDR3 coding DNA: TGCGCCAGCAGCTTCCTTGGGACTGCACTTTCTCCTGAAGCTTTCTTT. Amino acids: CASSFLGTALSPEAFF.

This clone was counted a single time. CDR3 region: CASSTSAQGTEAFF. The CDR3 nucleotides read TGTGCCAGCAGCACGTCGGCCCAGGGCACTGAAGCTTTCTTT. The V gene is TRBV9, the J gene TRBJ1-1; tentatively, D is TRBD1 (5 bases). The V end lost 4 bases, the J end lost 4 bases, and 14 bases lay between the germline ends. In germline, CDR1 is SGDLS, CDR2 YYNGEE. The CDR3 runs to 14 residues.

V gene TRBV10-3 combines with J gene TRBJ2-6; no firm D call. The germline CDR1 and CDR2 sequences are ENHRY and SYGVKD. V lost 6 bases and J lost 0, with 3 bases in between. CDR3 length: 13 amino acids. The CDR3 sequence is CAIRGSGANVLTF. The CDR3 DNA follows: TGTGCCATCAGGGGCTCTGGGGCCAACGTCCTGACTTTC.

The genes are TRBV7-2 and TRBJ1-1; TRBD1 aligns across 10 bases. V trimming: 5 bases; J trimming: 0 bases; junction bases outside the gene matches: 9. The germline CDR1 and CDR2 sequences are SGHTA and FQGNSA. The CDR3 is 17 amino acids. CDR3 in amino acids: CASSRWTGGLMNTEAFF. The CDR3 region has the DNA TGTGCCAGCAGCCGCTGGACAGGGGGGTTGATGAACACTGAAGCTTTCTTT.

The chain employs TRBV28 and TRBJ2-7; a possible D gene is TRBD1 (5 bases). Trimming removed 3 bases at V and 1 base at J, with 10 bases between. CDR3 size: 14 residues. Germline CDR1 and CDR2: MDHEN and SYDVKM. CDR3 sequence: CASSLFQGSYEQYF. As DNA, the CDR3 is TGTGCCAGCAGTTTGTTCCAGGGATCCTACGAGCAGTACTTC.

V and J are TRBV7-9 and TRBJ2-3; D unresolved. Trimming pared 3 bases from V and 1 base from J, leaving 8 bases between. The CDR3 is 14 residues long. CDR1 is SEHNR, CDR2 FQNEAQ, per germline (reference sequence). The DNA for the CDR3 is TGTGCCAGCAGCTTGACGCACCGCACAGATACGCAGTATTTT. It translates to CASSLTHRTDTQYF.

The chain recombines TRBV6-1 with TRBJ2-1; D gene uncertain. The CDR3 spans 14 residues. V was clipped by 1 base and J by 3 bases, with 7 bases between them. Germline CDR1 is MNHNS and CDR2 is SASEGT. The CDR3 sequence is CASSEEAYYNEQFF. In nucleotides, the CDR3 is TGTGCCAGCAGTGAAGAAGCTTACTACAATGAGCAGTTCTTC.

The gene calls are TRBV28 and TRBJ2-1; D remains ambiguous. This CDR3 has 13 residues. Germline V gene data show CDR1 as MDHEN and CDR2 as SYDVKM. V was clipped by 5 bases and J by 7 bases, with 12 bases between them. CDR3 in amino acids: CASSTDPLNEQFF. DNA of the CDR3: TGTGCCAGCAGTACGGATCCACTTAATGAGCAGTTCTTC.

V gene TRBV5-5 combines with J gene TRBJ1-6; D not certain. CDR1 and CDR2 from the germline V gene are SGHKS and YYEKEE (reference sequence). This CDR3 contains 12 residues. Trimming shortened V by 2 bases and J by 7 bases, and 4 bases separated the two germline ends. The CDR3 coding sequence is TGTGCCAGCAGCTTCCCAAATTCACCCCTCCACTTT. Amino acids: CASSFPNSPLHF.

The chain links TRBV7-3 to TRBJ2-3; 14 bases are shared with TRBD2. The CDR3 sequence is 16 residues long. Germline V gives CDR1 SGHTA, CDR2 FQGTGA. Trimming cost V 4 bases and J 5 bases; bases outside gene matches: 5. CDR3 coding DNA: TGTGCCAGCAGCTCGGGACTAGCGGGGGCTTTAGATACGCAGTATTTT. It is translated as CASSSGLAGALDTQYF.

The V gene is TRBV10-3, the J gene TRBJ2-1, with TRBD2 matching 13 bases. With 7 bases clipped from V and 6 bases from J, the junction kept 3 bases outside the gene matches. Per germline, CDR1 ENHRY and CDR2 SYGVKD. This CDR3 region has 14 residues. The DNA of the CDR3 is TGTGCCATCACCCGACTAGCGGGAGGCAATGAGCAGTTCTTC. This encodes CAITRLAGGNEQFF.

The chain employs TRBV7-9 and TRBJ1-1; D not certain. The CDR3 covers 13 residues. The germline CDR1 and CDR2 sequences are SEHNR and FQNEAQ (reference sequence). The V end lost 1 base, the J end lost 5 bases, and 8 bases lay between the germline ends. This chain's CDR3 is CASSLGDGTEAFF. CDR3 DNA sequence: TGTGCCAGCAGCTTAGGCGATGGGACTGAAGCTTTCTTT. The variable domain in full, completed from reference TRBV7-9 and TRBJ1-1, reads DTGVSQNPRHKITKRGQNVTFRCDPISEHNRLYWYRQTLGQGPEFLTYFQNEAQLEKSRLLSDRFSAERPKGSFSTLEIQRTEQGDSAMYLCASSLGDGTEAFFGQGTRLTVV.

The chain links TRBV18 to TRBJ1-2, with 8 bases aligning to TRBD1. The germline V gene has CDR1 KGHSH and CDR2 LQKENI. V dropped 3 bases and J dropped 6; count of bases not matched to a gene: 18. CDR3 length equals 18 residues. Here the CDR3 DNA reads TGTGCCAGCTCACCGTTGAACGGCCAAAACAGGGGGTACGATGGCTACACCTTC. Translation: CASSPLNGQNRGYDGYTF.

V usage is TRBV4-1 and J usage is TRBJ1-5, with 8 bases aligning to TRBD1. The length of the CDR3 is 15 residues. Germline V CDR1 and CDR2: MGHRA, YSYEKL. The junction had 5 bases not matched to a gene; V was cut back by 2 bases and J by 5 bases. CDR3 amino acids: CASSQRQGRDQPQHF. DNA for the CDR3: TGCGCCAGCAGCCAAAGACAGGGGAGGGATCAGCCCCAGCATTTT.

V gene TRBV5-6 combines with J gene TRBJ2-7; 7 bases agree with TRBD2. CDR1 is SGHDT and CDR2 is YYEEEE in the germline V gene. Losses at the gene ends were 3 bases for V and 6 bases for J; bases not matched to a gene: 9. The length of the CDR3 is 14 residues. CDR3 in amino acids: CASSSRLAAREQYF. The CDR3 coding sequence is TGTGCCAGCAGCTCCCGACTAGCTGCGCGCGAGCAGTACTTC.

The V call is TRBV5-1, the J call TRBJ2-5, with 9 positions matching TRBD1. Germline CDR1 and CDR2: SGHRS and YFSETQ. The trim removed 1 base at V and 1 base at J, leaving 8 bases unmatched. This CDR3 is 17 amino acids long. Here the CDR3 DNA reads TGCGCCAGCAGCTTGACTATCGGGACAGGGTTCCAAGAGACCCAGTACTTC. Protein product: CASSLTIGTGFQETQYF.

The CDR3 sequence: CASSLDPWVQGNEQFF. Written as DNA, the CDR3 is TGTGCCAGCAGCTTGGACCCCTGGGTCCAGGGGAATGAGCAGTTCTTC. This sequence joins TRBV5-6 and TRBJ2-1; maybe TRBD1 (6 bases). Looked up from germline, CDR1 is SGHDT and CDR2 is YYEEEE. This CDR3 has 16 residues. Between the trimmed V and J ends, which lost 0 bases and 7 bases, there was a span of 17 bases.

The rearrangement links TRBV30 to TRBJ1-5; D unclear. Germline V lookup: CDR1 GTSNPN, CDR2 SVGIG (reference sequence). V was cut by 3 bases and J by 2 bases, with 5 bases left in between. The CDR3 covers 12 residues. The CDR3 DNA reads TGTGCCTGGAGGGCGGGCAATCAGCCCCAGCATTTT. This encodes CAWRAGNQPQHF.

The chain is built from TRBV24-1 and TRBJ1-6, with D unresolved. The CDR3 totals 16 residues. The germline CDR1 and CDR2 sequences are KGHDR and SFDVKD. V shed 5 bases and J shed 4 bases, with 14 bases lying between them. DNA of the CDR3: TGTGCCACCAGTGGAGGAGGGCAGACTTATAATTCACCCCTCCACTTT. Amino acids: CATSGGGQTYNSPLHF.

The V call is TRBV5-4, the J call TRBJ1-5, with 7 bases identical to TRBD1. Germline values: CDR1 SGHNT, CDR2 YYREEE (reference sequence). J was trimmed by 5 bases and V by 1 base; bases with no gene match: 3. The CDR3 contains 14 residues. DNA for the CDR3: TGTGCCAGCAGCTTGAAAGGGGGCGATCAGCCCCAGCATTTT. Protein: CASSLKGGDQPQHF. The variable domain in full, completed from reference TRBV5-4 and TRBJ1-5, reads ETGVTQSPTHLIKTRGQQVTLRCSSQSGHNTVSWYQQALGQGPQFIFQYYREEENGRGNFPPRFSGLQFPNYSSELNVNALELDDSALYLCASSLKGGDQPQHFGDGTRLSIL.

The gene calls are TRBV28 and TRBJ1-4; D uncertain. V gave up 5 bases and J gave up 10 bases, with 8 bases separating them. The CDR3 spans 11 residues. Germline V gene sequence: CDR1 MDHEN, CDR2 SYDVKM. Here the CDR3 DNA reads TGTGCCAGCAGTAGCGAGGGAAAACTGTTTTTT. As protein: CASSSEGKLFF.